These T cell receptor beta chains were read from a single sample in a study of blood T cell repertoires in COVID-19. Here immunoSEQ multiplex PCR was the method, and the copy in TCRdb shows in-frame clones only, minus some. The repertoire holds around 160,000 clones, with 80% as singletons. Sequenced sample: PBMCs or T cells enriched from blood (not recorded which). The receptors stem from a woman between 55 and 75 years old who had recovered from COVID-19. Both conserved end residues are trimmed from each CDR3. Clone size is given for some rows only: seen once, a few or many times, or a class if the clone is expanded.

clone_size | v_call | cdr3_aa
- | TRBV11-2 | ASSLVLQGRLYEQY
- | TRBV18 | ASSPLVGGRKGASGIETQY
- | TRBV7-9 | ASSLEDRENYGYT
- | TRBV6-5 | ASRALAGGDEQY
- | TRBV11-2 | ASSQDRGSYEQY
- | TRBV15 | ATSNSGPGYEQY
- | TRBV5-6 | ASSLQERGPAGELF
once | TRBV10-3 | AISPGQSLTEAF
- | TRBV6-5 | ASSYSRSGNSPLH
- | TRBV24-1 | ATSDPQGAGGELF
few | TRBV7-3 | ASSLERGPSNSYEQY
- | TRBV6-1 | ASSENRGGTYEQY
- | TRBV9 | ASSVAGRAFDNSPLH
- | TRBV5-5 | ASSTGTAYEQY
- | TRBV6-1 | ASSDLGGGWMQPQH
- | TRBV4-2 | ASSQEIPRGGRNTEAF
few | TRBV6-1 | ASSEGGLTYEQY
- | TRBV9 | ASSVRGDSNQPQH
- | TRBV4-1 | ASSQAGLDTQY
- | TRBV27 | ASSLGVGAYYGYT
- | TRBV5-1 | ASSLVGGQGTDTQY
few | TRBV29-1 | SVAQANYGYT
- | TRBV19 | ASSIKARETSGFYTQY
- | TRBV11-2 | ASSSRGQSDEQY
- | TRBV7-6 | ASSLTLNTEAF
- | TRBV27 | ASSSGTHTEAF
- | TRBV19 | ASRRHRDSNNEQF
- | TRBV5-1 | ASSFGTGLTGELF
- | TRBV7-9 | ASSLAGQGGVGYT
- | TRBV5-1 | ASSAELAGGPDTQY
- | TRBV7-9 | ASSLVLGAGGPNTGELF